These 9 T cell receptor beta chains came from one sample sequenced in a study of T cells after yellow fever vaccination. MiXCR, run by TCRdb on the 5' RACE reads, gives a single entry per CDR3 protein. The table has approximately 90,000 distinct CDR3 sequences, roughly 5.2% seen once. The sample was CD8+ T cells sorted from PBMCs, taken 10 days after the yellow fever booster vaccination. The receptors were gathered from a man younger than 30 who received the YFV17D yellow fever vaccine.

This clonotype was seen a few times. The CDR3 loop is CASSPPGREAFF. The CDR3, as DNA: TGTGCCAGCTCACCACCGGGGAGAGAAGCTTTCTTT. The chain combines TRBV18 with TRBJ1-1; unclear D gene. The V end lost 0 bases, the J end lost 8 bases, and 7 bases lay between the germline ends. The CDR3 is 12 amino acids. Germline V gives CDR1 KGHSH, CDR2 LQKENI.

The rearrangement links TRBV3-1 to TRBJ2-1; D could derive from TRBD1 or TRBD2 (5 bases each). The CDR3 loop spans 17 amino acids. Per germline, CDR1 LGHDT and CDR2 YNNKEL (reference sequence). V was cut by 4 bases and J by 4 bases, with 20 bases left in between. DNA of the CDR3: TGTGCCAGCAGCCCCCCCGGGGCTGGAAGCCCATACAATGAGCAGTTCTTC. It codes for CASSPPGAGSPYNEQFF.

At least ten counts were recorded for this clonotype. The CDR3 spells CASSLWADTQYF. The CDR3 DNA follows: TGTGCCAGCAGCTTGTGGGCAGATACGCAGTATTTT. The V and J genes are TRBV5-4 and TRBJ2-3; no firm D call. Trimming took off 1 base at V and 4 bases at J, with 4 bases between the two ends. This CDR3 is built from 12 residues. Germline V CDR1 and CDR2: SGHNT, YYREEE (reference sequence).

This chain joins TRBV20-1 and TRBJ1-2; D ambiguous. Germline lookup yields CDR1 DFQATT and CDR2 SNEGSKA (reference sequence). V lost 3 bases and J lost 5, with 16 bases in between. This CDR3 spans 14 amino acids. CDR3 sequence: CSARSGIQDYGYTF. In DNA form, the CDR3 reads TGCAGTGCTAGGTCCGGGATCCAGGATTATGGCTACACCTTC.

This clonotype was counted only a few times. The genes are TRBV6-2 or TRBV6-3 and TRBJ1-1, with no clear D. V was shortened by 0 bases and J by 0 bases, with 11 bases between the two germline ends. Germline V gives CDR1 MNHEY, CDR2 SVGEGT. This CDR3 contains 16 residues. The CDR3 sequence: CASSYSQLQLNTEAFF. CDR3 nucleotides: TGTGCCAGCAGTTACTCTCAGTTACAGCTGAACACTGAAGCTTTCTTT.

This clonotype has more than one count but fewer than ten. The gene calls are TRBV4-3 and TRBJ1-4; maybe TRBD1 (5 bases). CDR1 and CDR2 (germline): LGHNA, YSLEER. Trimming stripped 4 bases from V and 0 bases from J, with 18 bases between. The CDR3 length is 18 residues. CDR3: CASSPFQGKMSTNEKLFF. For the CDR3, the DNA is TGCGCCAGCAGCCCCTTTCAGGGAAAAATGTCAACTAATGAAAAACTGTTTTTT.

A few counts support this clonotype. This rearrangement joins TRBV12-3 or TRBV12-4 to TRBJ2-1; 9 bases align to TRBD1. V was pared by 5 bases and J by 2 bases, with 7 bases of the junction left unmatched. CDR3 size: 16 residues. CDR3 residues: CASSTGTGITYNEQFF. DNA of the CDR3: TGTGCCAGCAGTACGGGGACAGGGATTACCTACAATGAGCAGTTCTTC.

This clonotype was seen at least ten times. This chain's CDR3 is CASNAGDLPTQYF. In DNA form, the CDR3 reads TGTGCCAGCAATGCAGGGGATTTGCCTACGCAGTATTTT. V is TRBV12-3 or TRBV12-4 and J is TRBJ2-3, with a possible D match to TRBD1 (6 bases). V lost 7 bases to trimming and J lost 8 bases, with 16 bases between them. The CDR3 covers 13 residues.

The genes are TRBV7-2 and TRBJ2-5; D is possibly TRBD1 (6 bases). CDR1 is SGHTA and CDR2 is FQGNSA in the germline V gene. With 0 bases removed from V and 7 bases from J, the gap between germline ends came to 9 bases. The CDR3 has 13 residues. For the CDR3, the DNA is TGTGCCAGCAGCTTAGCGGGGGCGGGGACCCAGTACTTC. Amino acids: CASSLAGAGTQYF. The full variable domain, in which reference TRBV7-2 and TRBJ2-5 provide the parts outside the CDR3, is GAGVSQSPSNKVTEKGKDVELRCDPISGHTALYWYRQSLGQGLEFLIYFQGNSAPDKSGLPSDRFSAERTGGSVSTLTIQRTQQEDSAVYLCASSLAGAGTQYFGPGTRLLVL.